This T cell receptor beta chain was found in a study of tumor-infiltrating lymphocytes in primary liver carcinoma. Unsorted bulk tissue of roughly 17-33 mg yielded co-extracted RNA and DNA. V lost 7 bases, J lost 5 bases, and 11 bases lay in between. This CDR3 has 11 residues. Germline V gives CDR1 SQVTM, CDR2 ANQGSEA. Reverse transcription of approximately 500 ng total RNA with a constant-region primer produced TCR beta cDNA. Modified slightly, ARM-PCR produced TCR beta libraries over three nested multiplex PCR rounds. In the first two PCR rounds, TRBV1-TRBV30 forward primers were paired with a C-beta reverse primer, and each round lasted about 9 cycles. A single record per CDR3 protein comes from TCRdb applying MiXCR to the multiplex PCR reads. Altogether about 120,000 distinct CDR3 sequences are present, around two thirds being singletons, with the ten largest covering about a tenth. Details on this clonotype: A much more abundant neighbour one base away suggests this may be a read error.

This sequence originates from a woman aged 60-70 years with primary liver carcinoma and hepatitis B virus infection. V usage is TRBV29-1 and J usage is TRBJ1-2, with a tentative D call TRBD1 (6 bases). Sample: liver tumor tissue from sampling region 1. Subset defined: tumor region T1, superior pole. The CDR3 is CSADSVYGYTF. The CDR3 DNA sequence: TGCAGCGCGGACAGTGTTTATGGCTACACCTTC.